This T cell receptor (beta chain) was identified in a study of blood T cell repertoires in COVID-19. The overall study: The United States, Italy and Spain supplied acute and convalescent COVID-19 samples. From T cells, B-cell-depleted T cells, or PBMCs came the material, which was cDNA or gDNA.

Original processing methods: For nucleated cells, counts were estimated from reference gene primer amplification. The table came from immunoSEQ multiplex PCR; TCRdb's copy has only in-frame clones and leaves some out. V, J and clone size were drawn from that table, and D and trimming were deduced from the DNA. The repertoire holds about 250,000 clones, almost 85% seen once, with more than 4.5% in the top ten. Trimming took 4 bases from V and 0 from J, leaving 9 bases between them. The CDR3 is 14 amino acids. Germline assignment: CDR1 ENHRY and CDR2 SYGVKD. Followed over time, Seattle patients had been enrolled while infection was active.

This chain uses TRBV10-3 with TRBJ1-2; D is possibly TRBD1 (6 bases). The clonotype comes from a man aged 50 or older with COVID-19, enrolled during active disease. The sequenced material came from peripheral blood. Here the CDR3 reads CAISVDSTNYGYTF. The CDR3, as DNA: TGTGCCATCAGTGTGGACAGTACTAACTATGGCTACACCTTC.